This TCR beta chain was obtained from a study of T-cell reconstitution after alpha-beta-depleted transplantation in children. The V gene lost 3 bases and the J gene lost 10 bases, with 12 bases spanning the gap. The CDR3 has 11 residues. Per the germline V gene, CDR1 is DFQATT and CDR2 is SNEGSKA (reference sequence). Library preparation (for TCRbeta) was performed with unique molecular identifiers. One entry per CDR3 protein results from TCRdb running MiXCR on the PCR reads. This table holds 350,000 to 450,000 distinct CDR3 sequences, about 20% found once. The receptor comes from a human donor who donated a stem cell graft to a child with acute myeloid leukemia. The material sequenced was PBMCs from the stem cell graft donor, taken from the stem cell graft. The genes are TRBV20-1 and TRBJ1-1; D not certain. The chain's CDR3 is CSARANRRAFF. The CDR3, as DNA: TGCAGTGCTAGGGCAAACCGGCGAGCTTTCTTT.